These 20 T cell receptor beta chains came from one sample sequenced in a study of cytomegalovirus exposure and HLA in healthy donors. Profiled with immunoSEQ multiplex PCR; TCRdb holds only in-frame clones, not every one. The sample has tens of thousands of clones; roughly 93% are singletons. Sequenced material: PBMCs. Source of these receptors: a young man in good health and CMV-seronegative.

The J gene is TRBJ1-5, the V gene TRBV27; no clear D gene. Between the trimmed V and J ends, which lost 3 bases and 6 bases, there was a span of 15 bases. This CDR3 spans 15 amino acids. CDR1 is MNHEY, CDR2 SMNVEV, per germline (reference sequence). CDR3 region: CASSFGVPGFQPQHF. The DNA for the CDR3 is TGTGCCAGCAGTTTTGGAGTGCCCGGCTTTCAGCCCCAGCATTTT.

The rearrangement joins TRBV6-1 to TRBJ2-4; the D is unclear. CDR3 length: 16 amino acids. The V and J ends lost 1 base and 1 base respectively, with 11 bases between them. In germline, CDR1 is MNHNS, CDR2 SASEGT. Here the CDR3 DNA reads TGTGCCAGCAGTGAAGGGTTAGCCTTGGCCAAAAACATTCAGTACTTC. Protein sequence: CASSEGLALAKNIQYF.

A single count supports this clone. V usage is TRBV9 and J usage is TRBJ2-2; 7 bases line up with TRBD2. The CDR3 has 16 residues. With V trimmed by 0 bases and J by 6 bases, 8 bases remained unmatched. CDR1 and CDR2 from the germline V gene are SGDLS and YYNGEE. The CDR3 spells CASSVVGGSTAGELFF. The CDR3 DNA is TGTGCCAGCAGCGTAGTCGGCGGGAGTACTGCCGGGGAGCTGTTTTTT. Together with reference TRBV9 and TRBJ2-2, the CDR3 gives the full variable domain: DSGVTQTPKHLITATGQRVTLRCSPRSGDLSVYWYQQSLDQGLQFLIQYYNGEERAKGNILERFSAQQFPDLHSELNLSSLELGDSALYFCASSVVGGSTAGELFFGEGSRLTVL.

CDR3: CASSLTQGNYEQYF. In DNA form, the CDR3 reads TGTGCCAGCAGCTTAACGCAGGGGAACTACGAGCAGTACTTC. The chain links TRBV7-6 to TRBJ2-7, with a tentative D call TRBD1 (6 bases). This CDR3 spans 14 amino acids. Trimming removed 2 bases at V and 3 bases at J, with 11 bases between. Germline values: CDR1 SGHVS, CDR2 FNYEAQ. Filled out from reference TRBV7-6 and TRBJ2-7, the complete variable domain reads GAGVSQSPRYKVTKRGQDVALRCDPISGHVSLYWYRQALGQGPEFLTYFNYEAQQDKSGLPNDRFSAERPEGSISTLTIQRTEQRDSAMYRCASSLTQGNYEQYFGPGTRLTVT.

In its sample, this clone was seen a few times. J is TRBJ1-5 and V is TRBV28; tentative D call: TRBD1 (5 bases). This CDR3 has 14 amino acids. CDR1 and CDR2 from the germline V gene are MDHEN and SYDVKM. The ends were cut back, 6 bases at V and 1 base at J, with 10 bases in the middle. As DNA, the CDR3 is TGTGCCAGCAGATCCGGGGGAAGCAATCAGCCCCAGCATTTT. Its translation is CASRSGGSNQPQHF.

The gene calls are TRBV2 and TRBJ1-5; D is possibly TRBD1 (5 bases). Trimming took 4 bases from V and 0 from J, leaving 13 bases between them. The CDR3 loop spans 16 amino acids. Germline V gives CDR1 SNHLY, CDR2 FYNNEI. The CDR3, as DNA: TGTGCCAGCAGTGGGGACTTCGGAGGTAGCAATCAGCCCCAGCATTTT. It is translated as CASSGDFGGSNQPQHF.

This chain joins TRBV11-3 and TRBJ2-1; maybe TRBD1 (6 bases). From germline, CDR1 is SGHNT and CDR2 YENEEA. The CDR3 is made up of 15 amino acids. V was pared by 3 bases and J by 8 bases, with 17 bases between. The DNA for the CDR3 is TGTGCCAGCAGCTTCCAGTCAGGGGAGATCCATGAGCAGTTCTTC. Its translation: CASSFQSGEIHEQFF.

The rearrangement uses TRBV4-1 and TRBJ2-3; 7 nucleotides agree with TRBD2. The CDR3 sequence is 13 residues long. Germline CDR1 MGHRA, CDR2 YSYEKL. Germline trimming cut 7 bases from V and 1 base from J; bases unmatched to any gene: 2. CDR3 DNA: TGCGCCAGCACGGGGGGACGCACAGATACGCAGTATTTT. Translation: CASTGGRTDTQYF.

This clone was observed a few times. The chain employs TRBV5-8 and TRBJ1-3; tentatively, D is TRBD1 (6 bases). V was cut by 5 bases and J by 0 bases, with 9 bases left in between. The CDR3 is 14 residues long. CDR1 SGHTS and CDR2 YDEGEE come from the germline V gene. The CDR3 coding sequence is TGTGCCAGCAGGGAACAGGGCTCTGGAAACACCATATATTTT. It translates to CASREQGSGNTIYF.

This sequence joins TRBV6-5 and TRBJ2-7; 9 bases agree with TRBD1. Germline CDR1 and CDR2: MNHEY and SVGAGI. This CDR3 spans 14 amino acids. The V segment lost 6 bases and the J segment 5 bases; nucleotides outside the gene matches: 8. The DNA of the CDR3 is TGTGCCAGCAGGCTCCGGGACAGGGTGGACGAGCAGTACTTC. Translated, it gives CASRLRDRVDEQYF.

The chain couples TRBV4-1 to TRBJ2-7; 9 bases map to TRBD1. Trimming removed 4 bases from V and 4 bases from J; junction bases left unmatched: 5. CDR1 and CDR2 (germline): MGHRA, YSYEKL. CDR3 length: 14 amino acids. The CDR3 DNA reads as TGCGCCAGCAGCCTGGGGACAGGGTCGTACGAGCAGTACTTC. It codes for CASSLGTGSYEQYF.

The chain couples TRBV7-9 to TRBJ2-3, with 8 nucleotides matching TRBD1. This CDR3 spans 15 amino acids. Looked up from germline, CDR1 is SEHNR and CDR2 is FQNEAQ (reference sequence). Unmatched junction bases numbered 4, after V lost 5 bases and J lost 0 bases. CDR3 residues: CASSRGQASTDTQYF. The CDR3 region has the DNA TGTGCCAGCAGCCGGGGACAGGCTAGCACAGATACGCAGTATTTT.

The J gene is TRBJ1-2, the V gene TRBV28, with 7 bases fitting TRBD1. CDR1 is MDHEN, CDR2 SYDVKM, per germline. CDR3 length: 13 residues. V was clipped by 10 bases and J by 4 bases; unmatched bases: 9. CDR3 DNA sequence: TGTGCCATTTCGACAGGGATCAGCTATGGCTACACCTTC. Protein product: CAISTGISYGYTF.

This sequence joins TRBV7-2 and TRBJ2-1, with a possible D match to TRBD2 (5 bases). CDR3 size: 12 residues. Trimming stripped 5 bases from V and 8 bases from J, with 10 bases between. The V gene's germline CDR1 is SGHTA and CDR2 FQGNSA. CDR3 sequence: CASSTLVYEQFF. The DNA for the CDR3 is TGTGCCAGCAGCACACTAGTTTATGAGCAGTTCTTC.

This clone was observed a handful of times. CDR3 bases: TGTGCCAGTTCTGGGGGCCAGTTGACCTACGAGCAGTACTTC. Protein sequence: CASSGGQLTYEQYF. The V call is TRBV27, the J call TRBJ2-7, with D perhaps TRBD1 (6 bases). This CDR3 contains 14 residues. In germline, CDR1 is MNHEY, CDR2 SMNVEV (reference sequence). V lost 9 bases and J 2 bases, leaving 17 bases between the germline ends.

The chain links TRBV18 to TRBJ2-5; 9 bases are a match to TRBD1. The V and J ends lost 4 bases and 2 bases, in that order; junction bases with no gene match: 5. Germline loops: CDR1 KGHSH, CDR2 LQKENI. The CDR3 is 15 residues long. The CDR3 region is CASSLGTGSQETQYF. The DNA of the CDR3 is TGTGCCAGCTCACTTGGGACAGGGTCACAAGAGACCCAGTACTTC.

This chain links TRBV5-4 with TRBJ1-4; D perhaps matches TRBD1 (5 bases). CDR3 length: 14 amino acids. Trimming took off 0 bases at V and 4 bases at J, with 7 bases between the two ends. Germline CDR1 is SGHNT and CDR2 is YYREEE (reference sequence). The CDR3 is CASSLDRFNEKLFF. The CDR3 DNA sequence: TGTGCCAGCAGCTTGGACAGGTTTAATGAAAAACTGTTTTTT.

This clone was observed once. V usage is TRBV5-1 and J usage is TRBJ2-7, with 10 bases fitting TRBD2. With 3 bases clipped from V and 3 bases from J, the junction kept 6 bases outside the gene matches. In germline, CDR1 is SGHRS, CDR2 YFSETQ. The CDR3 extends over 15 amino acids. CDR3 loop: CASSSRTSGNYEQYF. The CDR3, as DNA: TGCGCCAGCAGCTCCCGGACTAGCGGAAACTACGAGCAGTACTTC.

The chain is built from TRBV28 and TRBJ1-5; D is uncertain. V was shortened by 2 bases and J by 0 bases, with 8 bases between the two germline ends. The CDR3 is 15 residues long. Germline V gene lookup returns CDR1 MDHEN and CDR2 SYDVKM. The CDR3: CASSLAGISNQPQHF. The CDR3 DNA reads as TGTGCCAGCAGTTTAGCGGGGATTAGCAATCAGCCCCAGCATTTT.

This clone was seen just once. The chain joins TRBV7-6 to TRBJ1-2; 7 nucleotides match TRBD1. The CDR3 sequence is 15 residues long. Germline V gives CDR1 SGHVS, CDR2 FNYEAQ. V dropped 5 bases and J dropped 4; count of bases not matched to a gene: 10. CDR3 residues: CASSQTQTGSYGYTF. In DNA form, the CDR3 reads TGTGCCAGCAGCCAAACTCAGACAGGGAGCTATGGCTACACCTTC.